This TCR beta chain was profiled in a study of PD-1 blockade in classical Hodgkin lymphoma. Study findings and constraints: Healthy donors were reported to have higher baseline TCR diversity than newly diagnosed patients. Patients with an early start, nivolumab under 1 year after ASCT, were excluded. Complete responders' diversity at baseline resembled that of newly diagnosed patients.

Sequencing was performed with immunoSEQ multiplex PCR; in TCRdb, only in-frame clones are kept and a portion is missing. Counted here are 25,000 to 35,000 clones, over 75% occurring once; the ten biggest clones make up about 2.4%. All the patients suffered relapse after autologous stem cell transplantation, and brentuximab vedotin exposure differed. Purification of CD4+ T cells from thawed PBMCs was performed via magnetic negative selection. When best responses were assessed, they were complete response, partial response or progressive disease. On this clone: Antigen specificity is unknown.

This CDR3 comprises 14 residues. Germline loops: CDR1 LNHDA, CDR2 SQIVND (reference sequence). V was trimmed by 0 bases and J by 8 bases, leaving 10 bases between them. This TCR was recovered from a human donor with classical Hodgkin lymphoma. This sample comprised CD4+ T cells from blood, obtained at baseline. The rearrangement joins TRBV19 to TRBJ1-4, with D hard to call. CDR3 protein: CASSIEQFGEKLFF. The CDR3, as DNA: TGTGCCAGTAGTATAGAGCAGTTCGGGGAAAAACTGTTTTTT.